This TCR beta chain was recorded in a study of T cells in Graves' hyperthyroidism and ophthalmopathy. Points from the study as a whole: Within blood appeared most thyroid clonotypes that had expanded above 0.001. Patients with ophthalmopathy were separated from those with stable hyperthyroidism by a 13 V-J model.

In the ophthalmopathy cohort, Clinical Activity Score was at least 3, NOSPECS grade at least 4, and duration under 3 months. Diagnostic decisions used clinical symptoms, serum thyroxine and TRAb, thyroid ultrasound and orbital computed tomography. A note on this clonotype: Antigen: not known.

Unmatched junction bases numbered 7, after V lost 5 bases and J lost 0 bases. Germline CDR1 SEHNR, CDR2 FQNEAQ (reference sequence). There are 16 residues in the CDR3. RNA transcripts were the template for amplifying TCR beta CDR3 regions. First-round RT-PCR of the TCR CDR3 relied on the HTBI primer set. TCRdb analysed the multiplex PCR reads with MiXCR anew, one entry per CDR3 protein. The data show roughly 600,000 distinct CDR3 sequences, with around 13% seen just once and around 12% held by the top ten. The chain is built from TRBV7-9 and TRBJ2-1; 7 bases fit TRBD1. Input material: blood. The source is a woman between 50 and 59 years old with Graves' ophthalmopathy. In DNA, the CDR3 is TGTGCCAGCAGCCACGGACAGGTCAACTCCTACAATGAGCAGTTCTTC. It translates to CASSHGQVNSYNEQFF.